A single sample gave rise to the 15 T cell receptor beta chains below, sequenced in a study of blood T cell repertoires in COVID-19. Assay used: immunoSEQ multiplex PCR; TCRdb lists only in-frame clones, some missing. Among a few hundred thousand clones listed, around 86% were seen once. Input material: peripheral blood. These receptors came from a young man who had recovered from COVID-19.

CDR3 bases: TGTGCCAGCAGCCGTCGACAGGGGGTGTGGGAGACCCAGTACTTC. The encoded protein is CASSRRQGVWETQYF. This chain joins TRBV28 and TRBJ2-5, with 9 bases identical to TRBD1. This CDR3 has 15 residues. CDR1 MDHEN and CDR2 SYDVKM come from the germline V gene. The ends lost 6 bases at V and 5 bases at J; junction bases unmatched: 10.

The chain links TRBV11-1 to TRBJ2-3; 9 bases are shared with TRBD2. This CDR3 comprises 15 residues. The V and J ends lost 5 bases and 4 bases, in that order; junction bases with no gene match: 7. CDR1 and CDR2 from the germline V gene are SGHAT and FQDESV (reference sequence). The CDR3, as DNA: TGTGCCAGCAGCCCGTCCCAGCGGGGGGCAGATACGCAGTATTTT. This sequence encodes CASSPSQRGADTQYF.

V and J are TRBV12-3 or TRBV12-4 and TRBJ2-2; 7 nucleotides match TRBD1. V gave up 5 bases and J gave up 6 bases; unmatched junction bases: 3. This CDR3 has 13 residues. The CDR3, as DNA: TGTGCCAGCAGTCAACAGGGGTCCGGGGAGCTGTTTTTT. Translating gives CASSQQGSGELFF.

The chain joins TRBV5-5 to TRBJ1-2; D is possibly TRBD1 (5 bases). V was clipped by 0 bases and J by 4 bases, with 13 bases between them. Germline CDR1 is SGHKS and CDR2 is YYEKEE (reference sequence). This CDR3 is built from 15 residues. CDR3 residues: CASSLALGGIYGYTF. The CDR3 DNA is TGTGCCAGCAGCTTGGCCCTGGGGGGAATCTATGGCTACACCTTC.

J is TRBJ2-3 and V is TRBV10-3, with 14 bases fitting TRBD2. Germline CDR1 ENHRY, CDR2 SYGVKD. This CDR3 has 16 amino acids. With V trimmed by 3 bases and J by 3 bases, 2 bases remained unmatched. CDR3 sequence: CAISDGLAGGTDTQYF. The CDR3 bases are TGTGCCATCAGTGATGGACTAGCGGGGGGAACAGATACGCAGTATTTT.

The chain couples TRBV25-1 to TRBJ1-5, with TRBD1 as a possible D gene (6 bases). Germline lookup yields CDR1 MGHDK and CDR2 SYGVNS. CDR3 size: 14 residues. V lost 4 bases and J 1 base, leaving 8 bases between the germline ends. The CDR3: CASSGQVSNQPQHF. In nucleotides, the CDR3 is TGTGCCAGCAGTGGACAGGTCAGCAATCAGCCCCAGCATTTT.

This chain joins TRBV19 and TRBJ2-2; tentatively, D is TRBD1 (6 bases). CDR1 and CDR2 (germline): LNHDA, SQIVND (reference sequence). The CDR3 covers 15 residues. V was cut by 3 bases and J by 7 bases, with 15 bases left in between. The CDR3 loop reads CASSMQQGWVGELFF. The CDR3 nucleotides are TGTGCCAGTAGTATGCAACAGGGTTGGGTCGGGGAGCTGTTTTTT. Full variable domain (outside the CDR3, taken from reference TRBV19 and TRBJ2-2): DGGITQSPKYLFRKEGQNVTLSCEQNLNHDAMYWYRQDPGQGLRLIYYSQIVNDFQKGDIAEGYSVSREKKESFPLTVTSAQKNPTAFYLCASSMQQGWVGELFFGEGSRLTVL.

This clone was counted only a few times. The gene calls are TRBV9 and TRBJ1-3; D is unclear. CDR1 SGDLS and CDR2 YYNGEE come from the germline V gene. The CDR3 is 14 amino acids. V lost 0 bases to trimming and J lost 4 bases, with 8 bases between them. The CDR3 region has the DNA TGTGCCAGCAGCGTAGGATACACAGGAAACACCATATATTTT. Its protein is CASSVGYTGNTIYF. Drawing the rest from reference TRBV9 and TRBJ1-3, the complete variable domain is DSGVTQTPKHLITATGQRVTLRCSPRSGDLSVYWYQQSLDQGLQFLIQYYNGEERAKGNILERFSAQQFPDLHSELNLSSLELGDSALYFCASSVGYTGNTIYFGEGSWLTVV.

The V call is TRBV6-5, the J call TRBJ2-2; D unclear. The germline CDR1 and CDR2 sequences are MNHEY and SVGAGI. CDR3 length equals 15 residues. The ends were cut back, 8 bases at V and 0 bases at J, with 13 bases in the middle. CDR3 sequence: CASARTFANTGELFF. The DNA for the CDR3 is TGTGCCAGCGCCAGAACGTTCGCGAACACCGGGGAGCTGTTTTTT.

The rearrangement links TRBV28 to TRBJ2-2; a weak D match, TRBD1 (6 bases). CDR3 size: 13 residues. The V and J ends lost 4 bases and 4 bases respectively, with 7 bases between them. Germline-derived CDR1 and CDR2 are MDHEN and SYDVKM. DNA of the CDR3: TGTGCCAGCAGTTCACAGGGCACCGGGGAGCTGTTTTTT. It codes for CASSSQGTGELFF.

V usage is TRBV4-1 and J usage is TRBJ2-5; D may be TRBD1 (8 bases). This CDR3 is 16 amino acids long. Germline CDR1 MGHRA, CDR2 YSYEKL. With 4 bases removed from V and 5 bases from J, the gap between germline ends came to 20 bases. The CDR3 DNA is TGCGCCAGCAGCCGACAACAGGGGGGGGACCTCGAGACCCAGTACTTC. Amino acids: CASSRQQGGDLETQYF.

The chain uses TRBV4-1 and TRBJ2-4, with D unresolved. Per germline, CDR1 MGHRA and CDR2 YSYEKL. V shed 1 base and J shed 6 bases, with 4 bases lying between them. This CDR3 contains 12 residues. CDR3 region: CASSQGVNIQYF. For the CDR3, the DNA is TGCGCCAGCAGCCAAGGCGTAAACATTCAGTACTTC.

The CDR3 is CASSYGSTGELFF. In nucleotides, the CDR3 is TGTGCCAGCAGCTACGGTTCCACCGGGGAGCTGTTTTTT. The chain uses TRBV7-9 and TRBJ2-2; D remains ambiguous. The CDR3 sequence is 13 residues long. Trimming removed 4 bases at V and 4 bases at J, with 7 bases between. Germline V lookup: CDR1 SEHNR, CDR2 FQNEAQ (reference sequence).

This clone was counted once. This sequence joins TRBV5-1 and TRBJ2-6; possibly TRBD1 for D (5 bases). Germline V lookup: CDR1 SGHRS, CDR2 YFSETQ. This CDR3 region has 17 residues. The V end lost 4 bases, the J end lost 2 bases, and 16 bases lay between the germline ends. The CDR3 loop is CASSDRPGSAGANVLTF. The DNA for the CDR3 is TGCGCCAGCAGCGACAGACCCGGAAGTGCTGGGGCCAACGTCCTGACTTTC. Full variable domain (missing parts from reference TRBV5-1 and TRBJ2-6): KAGVTQTPRYLIKTRGQQVTLSCSPISGHRSVSWYQQTPGQGLQFLFEYFSETQRNKGNFPGRFSGRQFSNSRSEMNVSTLELGDSALYLCASSDRPGSAGANVLTFGAGSRLTVL.

This chain connects TRBV5-4 to TRBJ2-1; possible D gene TRBD1, 5 bases. Trimming removed 1 base at V and 7 bases at J, with 15 bases between. The CDR3 is 15 residues long. The germline V gene encodes CDR1 SGHNT and CDR2 YYREEE (reference sequence). In nucleotides, the CDR3 is TGTGCCAGCAGCTTGTCCGGCAGGGTTGGGAATGAGCAGTTCTTC. Its protein is CASSLSGRVGNEQFF.